The 30 T cell receptor beta chains below were found in one sample sequenced in a study of vaccination effects on CD4 cells after COVID-19. For these receptors, no antigen is known. TCRdb's table, derived via immunoSEQ multiplex PCR, lists solely in-frame clones and lacks some. Of about 73,000 clones detected, about 73% appear once; the ten largest clones hold around 2.1%. At the end of 9 to 11 days of culture, CD4+ T cells were isolated. Participants received two doses of either the BNT162b2 or mRNA-1273 vaccine. Sequencing used CD4+ T cells from PBMCs cultured without peptide, obtained after COVID-19 vaccination. The receptors were gathered from a human donor who received a COVID-19 vaccine.

The genes are TRBV5-1 and TRBJ1-6; 7 bases are a match to TRBD1. This CDR3 region has 17 residues. Trimming cost V 0 bases and J 7 bases; bases outside gene matches: 10. Germline V gene data show CDR1 as SGHRS and CDR2 as YFSETQ. The CDR3 region is CASSLARQGAMNSPLHF. CDR3 DNA sequence: TGCGCCAGCAGCTTGGCCCGACAGGGAGCCATGAATTCACCCCTCCACTTT.

The chain links TRBV18 to TRBJ2-3; the D is unclear. Germline-derived CDR1 and CDR2 are KGHSH and LQKENI. This CDR3 is 18 amino acids long. Trimming removed 0 bases from V and 1 base from J, with 17 bases in between. CDR3 amino acids: CASSPPSRAGGGTDTQYF. DNA of the CDR3: TGTGCCAGCTCACCACCGTCCCGGGCAGGTGGGGGCACAGATACGCAGTATTTT.

This chain uses TRBV6-4 with TRBJ1-5, with 7 bases identical to TRBD1. Per the germline V gene, CDR1 is MRHNA and CDR2 is SNTAGT. With V trimmed by 0 bases and J by 5 bases, 4 bases remained unmatched. This CDR3 has 15 amino acids. The CDR3 reads CASSDSGGADQPQHF. The CDR3 coding sequence is TGTGCCAGCAGTGACTCAGGGGGCGCGGATCAGCCCCAGCATTTT.

The rearrangement links TRBV7-3 to TRBJ2-2, with TRBD1 identical over 9 bases. Germline V gives CDR1 SGHTA, CDR2 FQGTGA. V shed 3 bases and J 1 base; nucleotides not matched to a gene: 15. This CDR3 comprises 20 residues. CDR3 amino acids: CASSFDPGQGRSLNTGELFF. Here the CDR3 DNA reads TGTGCCAGCAGCTTTGATCCGGGACAGGGAAGATCTTTGAACACCGGGGAGCTGTTTTTT.

The chain carries TRBV7-8 and TRBJ1-2; D gene unclear. Trimming stripped 2 bases from V and 2 bases from J, with 12 bases between. CDR1 is SGHVS, CDR2 FQNEAQ, per germline. The CDR3 totals 15 residues. The DNA of the CDR3 is TGTGCCAGCAGCTTACTGACGGGAGAGAACTATGGCTACACCTTC. This translates into CASSLLTGENYGYTF.

This chain uses TRBV5-4 with TRBJ2-3, with D possibly TRBD2 on 6 matching bases. Germline CDR1 and CDR2: SGHNT and YYREEE (reference sequence). Trimming removed 0 bases from V and 14 bases from J, with 19 bases in between. The CDR3 contains 14 residues. The CDR3 DNA follows: TGTGCCAGCAGCTTGGGGCTGGAGGGACTCCTAAGGTATTTT. Protein sequence: CASSLGLEGLLRYF.

The sample holds a few counts of this clone. This chain links TRBV6-5 with TRBJ1-3; D not resolved. Germline-derived CDR1 and CDR2 are MNHEY and SVGAGI. With 5 bases removed from V and 0 bases from J, the gap between germline ends came to 11 bases. The CDR3 runs 15 residues. CDR3 bases: TGTGCCAGCAGTCGCGGCACGGCCTCTGGAAACACCATATATTTT. Amino acid sequence: CASSRGTASGNTIYF.

The chain has TRBV27 and TRBJ1-3, with TRBD1 matching 7 bases. After removal of 6 bases from V and 4 bases from J, the junction contained 6 bases not matched to a gene. Germline CDR1 and CDR2: MNHEY and SMNVEV (reference sequence). This CDR3 is built from 14 residues. The CDR3 region has the DNA TGTGCCAGCAGACAAACAGGGGCCGGAAACACCATATATTTT. This encodes CASRQTGAGNTIYF.

Only a few counts were recorded for this clone. The chain carries TRBV19 and TRBJ1-2, with D possibly matching TRBD1 (5 bases). CDR3 length: 15 amino acids. Per germline, CDR1 LNHDA and CDR2 SQIVND (reference sequence). The V gene lost 1 base and the J gene lost 2 bases, with 11 bases spanning the gap. DNA for the CDR3: TGTGCCAGTAGTATAGCCGGCAGGGCAAACTATGGCTACACCTTC. Its translation: CASSIAGRANYGYTF. Together with reference TRBV19 and TRBJ1-2, the CDR3 gives the full variable domain: DGGITQSPKYLFRKEGQNVTLSCEQNLNHDAMYWYRQDPGQGLRLIYYSQIVNDFQKGDIAEGYSVSREKKESFPLTVTSAQKNPTAFYLCASSIAGRANYGYTFGSGTRLTVV.

This sequence joins TRBV9 and TRBJ2-2; D is tentatively TRBD1 or TRBD2 (6 bases each). V was cut by 4 bases and J by 0 bases, with 13 bases left in between. CDR1 and CDR2 (germline): SGDLS, YYNGEE. The CDR3 has 16 residues. CDR3: CASSRGRGANTGELFF. In nucleotides, the CDR3 is TGTGCCAGCAGCCGGGGGCGGGGAGCGAACACCGGGGAGCTGTTTTTT.

This clone was counted a few times. This chain links TRBV6-2 or TRBV6-3 with TRBJ1-2; 7 bases are a match to TRBD1. The CDR3 runs to 15 residues. Germline CDR1 MNHEY, CDR2 SVGEGT. V dropped 4 bases and J dropped 4; count of bases not matched to a gene: 9. CDR3 amino acids: CASSSWTGEAYGYTF. The CDR3 DNA follows: TGTGCCAGCAGTTCCTGGACAGGAGAGGCCTATGGCTACACCTTC.

The gene calls are TRBV5-6 and TRBJ1-5; D is unclear. Trimming took 0 bases from V and 3 from J, leaving 13 bases between them. Germline values: CDR1 SGHDT, CDR2 YYEEEE. The CDR3 spans 16 residues. This CDR3 is CASSLAMGMNNQPQHF. CDR3 in DNA: TGTGCCAGCAGCTTGGCCATGGGGATGAACAATCAGCCCCAGCATTTT.

The rearrangement joins TRBV2 to TRBJ1-1; D uncertain. Germline V CDR1 and CDR2: SNHLY, FYNNEI. The CDR3 covers 13 residues. V lost 3 bases and J lost 1, with 6 bases in between. The CDR3 sequence is CASSEVGNTEAFF. The CDR3 region has the DNA TGTGCCAGCAGTGAGGTAGGGAACACTGAAGCTTTCTTT. The variable domain in full, with the rest retrieved from reference TRBV2 and TRBJ1-1, is EPEVTQTPSHQVTQMGQEVILRCVPISNHLYFYWYRQILGQKVEFLVSFYNNEISEKSEIFDDQFSVERPDGSNFTLKIRSTKLEDSAMYFCASSEVGNTEAFFGQGTRLTVV.

The chain has TRBV10-3 and TRBJ2-6, with TRBD1 identical over 7 bases. J lost 0 bases, V lost 4 bases, and 9 bases had no gene match. This CDR3 contains 18 residues. CDR1 is ENHRY and CDR2 is SYGVKD in the germline V gene. CDR3 protein: CAISAQQGLTSGANVLTF. The CDR3 DNA is TGTGCCATCAGTGCCCAACAGGGGCTCACCTCTGGGGCCAACGTCCTGACTTTC.

This rearrangement joins TRBV3-1 (or the pseudogene TRBV3-2) to TRBJ1-1; 8 nucleotides agree with TRBD1. CDR3 length equals 13 residues. V lost 1 base, J lost 9 bases, and 4 bases stayed unmatched. Germline CDR1 is LGHDT and CDR2 is YNNKEL (reference sequence). In nucleotides, the CDR3 is TGTGCCAGCAGCCAAGCGGACAGGGAAAAAGCTTTCTTT. Encoded protein: CASSQADREKAFF.

This clone has just a few counts. CDR3 sequence (DNA): TGTGCCAGCAGCAAAGTCGATGGACAGACAAATCAGCCCCAGCATTTT. Protein product: CASSKVDGQTNQPQHF. The chain combines TRBV21-1 with TRBJ1-5; no DNA check was done on the table's D call, TRBD1. TRBV21-1 is an annotated pseudogene. The CDR3 contains 16 residues.

The chain is built from TRBV19 and TRBJ1-2; 10 bases map to TRBD1. Germline CDR1 LNHDA, CDR2 SQIVND (reference sequence). This CDR3 is 14 amino acids long. J gave up 5 bases and V 5 bases, and 5 bases lay outside the gene matches. This chain's CDR3 is CASSSGTGVYGYTF. The CDR3, as DNA: TGTGCCAGTAGTTCCGGGACAGGGGTTTATGGCTACACCTTC.

This clone was detected a few times. V and J are TRBV28 and TRBJ1-5; D may be TRBD1 (5 bases). The germline V gene encodes CDR1 MDHEN and CDR2 SYDVKM. Trimming shortened V by 5 bases and J by 3 bases, and 11 bases separated the two germline ends. CDR3 length equals 14 residues. The DNA for the CDR3 is TGTGCCAGCAGTGGGACGGGCTTCAATCAGCCCCAGCATTTT. Translated: CASSGTGFNQPQHF.

This chain uses TRBV10-2 with TRBJ2-3, with 7 positions matching TRBD2. This CDR3 has 13 residues. V lost 5 bases and J lost 2; bases outside the gene matches: 1. Germline assignment: CDR1 WSHSY and CDR2 SAAADI. The CDR3 DNA reads as TGCGCCAGCAGTAGCGGGGTCACAGATACGCAGTATTTT. Its translation: CASSSGVTDTQYF.

The J gene is TRBJ1-5, the V gene TRBV2, with 7 bases aligning to TRBD1. After removal of 6 bases from V and 5 bases from J, the junction contained 7 bases not matched to a gene. This CDR3 comprises 14 residues. Germline CDR1 SNHLY, CDR2 FYNNEI. The CDR3 DNA is TGTGCCAGCAGGACGGGACAGAAGTATCAGCCCCAGCATTTT. It is translated as CASRTGQKYQPQHF.

The chain links TRBV24-1 to TRBJ1-2; D not resolved. Germline V lookup: CDR1 KGHDR, CDR2 SFDVKD. CDR3 length: 13 residues. The ends were cut back, 3 bases at V and 0 bases at J, with 4 bases in the middle. Written as DNA, the CDR3 is TGTGCCACCAGTGATAGAGCTAACTATGGCTACACCTTC. Protein sequence: CATSDRANYGYTF.

The gene calls are TRBV6-1 and TRBJ1-1, with a tentative D call TRBD1 (5 bases). Trimming took 3 bases from V and 7 from J, leaving 9 bases between them. The CDR3 length is 12 residues. Per germline, CDR1 MNHNS and CDR2 SASEGT. The CDR3 loop reads CASSERGDEAFF. Here the CDR3 DNA reads TGTGCCAGCAGTGAGAGGGGAGATGAAGCTTTCTTT.

V and J are TRBV5-1 and TRBJ1-1; D not certain. Germline CDR1 and CDR2: SGHRS and YFSETQ. Trimming stripped 2 bases from V and 5 bases from J, with 13 bases between. This CDR3 region has 14 residues. CDR3 in DNA: TGCGCCAGCAGCTTAGTCACTACGGGTACTGAAGCTTTCTTT. The encoded protein is CASSLVTTGTEAFF. The whole variable domain, filled in from reference TRBV5-1 and TRBJ1-1, reads KAGVTQTPRYLIKTRGQQVTLSCSPISGHRSVSWYQQTPGQGLQFLFEYFSETQRNKGNFPGRFSGRQFSNSRSEMNVSTLELGDSALYLCASSLVTTGTEAFFGQGTRLTVV.

This rearrangement joins TRBV4-3 to TRBJ2-1; 9 bases are a match to TRBD2. The V and J ends lost 4 bases and 8 bases, in that order; junction bases with no gene match: 18. The CDR3 contains 18 residues. The germline CDR1 and CDR2 sequences are LGHNA and YSLEER. In DNA, the CDR3 is TGCGCCAGCAGCCGGCCTCCTCAGGGCGGGGGGGAGAGCCATGAGCAGTTCTTC. It yields the protein CASSRPPQGGGESHEQFF.

V and J are TRBV11-2 and TRBJ2-2; 9 bases line up with TRBD2. The germline gives CDR1 SGHAT, CDR2 FQNNGV. The ends lost 4 bases at V and 1 base at J; junction bases unmatched: 4. The CDR3 totals 16 residues. The CDR3 DNA reads as TGTGCCAGCAGCTCTAAACTAGCGGGGAACACCGGGGAGCTGTTTTTT. Translated: CASSSKLAGNTGELFF.

The rearrangement joins TRBV15 to TRBJ1-2; TRBD1 agrees at 10 bases. Germline trimming cut 1 base from V and 4 bases from J; bases unmatched to any gene: 9. From germline, CDR1 is LNHNV and CDR2 YYDKDF (reference sequence). CDR3 length equals 17 residues. In DNA, the CDR3 is TGTGCCACCAGCAGAGTGACCTGGACAGGGGGATCCTATGGCTACACCTTC. It specifies CATSRVTWTGGSYGYTF.

The V and J genes are TRBV4-1 and TRBJ1-2; 8 bases line up with TRBD1. CDR3 length equals 16 residues. After removal of 4 bases from V and 4 bases from J, the junction contained 11 bases not matched to a gene. Germline lookup yields CDR1 MGHRA and CDR2 YSYEKL. CDR3 sequence (DNA): TGCGCCAGCAGCCCTTACCAGACAGGGGAAGGCTATGGCTACACCTTC. Protein product: CASSPYQTGEGYGYTF.

V and J are TRBV4-3 and TRBJ1-1, with D uncertain. V was clipped by 1 base and J by 2 bases, with 8 bases between them. The germline CDR1 and CDR2 sequences are LGHNA and YSLEER. The CDR3 runs 14 residues. CDR3 in DNA: TGCGCCAGCAGCCAAGGACACGATAACACTGAAGCTTTCTTT. As protein: CASSQGHDNTEAFF.

This clone was seen only once. This sequence joins TRBV28 and TRBJ1-5; D not certain. The CDR3 consists of 12 residues. CDR1 MDHEN and CDR2 SYDVKM come from the germline V gene. Deletions cut 8 bases from V and 3 bases from J, with 8 bases between. CDR3 sequence: CASCEANQPQHF. The CDR3 region has the DNA TGTGCCAGCTGTGAAGCCAATCAGCCCCAGCATTTT.

CDR3 region: CASSLSFAAGDPETQYF. CDR3 DNA sequence: TGTGCCAGCAGTTTATCGTTTGCGGCAGGGGATCCCGAGACCCAGTACTTC. The genes are TRBV27 and TRBJ2-5; D might be TRBD1 (6 bases). V dropped 0 bases and J dropped 5 bases, with 19 bases sitting between them. From germline, CDR1 is MNHEY and CDR2 SMNVEV (reference sequence). The length of the CDR3 is 17 residues.